Each of the 23 T cell receptor beta chains below was sequenced from the same sample in a study of shared clonotypes between healthy human individuals. Using immunoSEQ multiplex PCR, the repertoire was profiled, and TCRdb retains in-frame clones only, with some absent. Counted here are roughly 450,000 clones, around 79% occurring once; the ten biggest clones make up 10% to 15%. Sequenced material: PBMCs. The origin of the receptors is a woman between 40 and 55 years old in good health. Some clones in this sample may be carry-over from other donors' samples.

The gene calls are TRBV28 and TRBJ2-7, with 10 bases matching TRBD2. Per germline, CDR1 MDHEN and CDR2 SYDVKM. After removal of 7 bases from V and 5 bases from J, the junction contained 5 bases not matched to a gene. The CDR3 loop spans 13 amino acids. The CDR3 region is CASNPGLANEQYF. CDR3 DNA: TGTGCCAGCAACCCGGGACTAGCGAACGAGCAGTACTTC.

The J gene is TRBJ2-3, the V gene TRBV5-1; D may be TRBD1 (5 bases). There are 12 residues in the CDR3. Per the germline V gene, CDR1 is SGHRS and CDR2 is YFSETQ. Trimming stripped 4 bases from V and 4 bases from J, with 7 bases between. CDR3 in DNA: TGCGCCAGCAGCAGGGGTTCAGATACGCAGTATTTT. Translated, it gives CASSRGSDTQYF.

This clone has just a few counts. The rearrangement joins TRBV28 to TRBJ1-2, with D tentatively TRBD1 (5 bases). This CDR3 comprises 13 residues. Germline loops: CDR1 MDHEN, CDR2 SYDVKM. V was trimmed by 6 bases and J by 5 bases, leaving 13 bases between them. The CDR3 loop reads CASSPGHFYGYTF. Here the CDR3 DNA reads TGTGCCAGCAGCCCAGGACATTTTTATGGCTACACCTTC.

The chain uses TRBV19 and TRBJ2-3; D call uncertain. This CDR3 is 16 amino acids long. The V end was cut by 5 bases, the J end by 0 bases, with 15 bases between. Germline assignment: CDR1 LNHDA and CDR2 SQIVND (reference sequence). CDR3 amino acids: CASSPPRRTSTDTQYF. The CDR3 DNA reads TGTGCCAGTAGTCCCCCCCGCAGAACTAGCACAGATACGCAGTATTTT.

V is TRBV9 and J is TRBJ1-4; 7 bases align to TRBD1. The CDR3 is made up of 15 amino acids. After removal of 4 bases from V and 0 bases from J, the junction contained 3 bases not matched to a gene. Germline V gene sequence: CDR1 SGDLS, CDR2 YYNGEE. CDR3 sequence: CASSFGTATNEKLFF. DNA of the CDR3: TGTGCCAGCAGCTTCGGGACAGCAACTAATGAAAAACTGTTTTTT.

Comments on this clone: This same CDR3 is encoded by further DNA sequences in the sample. The chain combines TRBV5-1 with TRBJ2-1; 16 nucleotides line up with TRBD2. From germline, CDR1 is SGHRS and CDR2 YFSETQ. With 3 bases clipped from V and 7 bases from J, the junction kept 1 base outside the gene matches. CDR3 length: 15 residues. CDR3 loop: CASSSGLAGGNEQFF. The CDR3 nucleotides read TGCGCCAGCAGCTCGGGACTAGCGGGAGGGAATGAGCAGTTCTTC.

This sequence joins TRBV9 and TRBJ1-1, with D possibly TRBD1 on 5 matching bases. The CDR3 contains 15 residues. The germline V and J ends were trimmed by 0 bases and 11 bases, with 20 bases remaining between them. The germline CDR1 and CDR2 sequences are SGDLS and YYNGEE. CDR3 DNA: TGTGCCAGCAGCGTAGAGGTTAATGCAGGGTTGTTGGCTTTCTTT. This codes for CASSVEVNAGLLAFF.

As for this clone: It differs at one base from a far larger clone, so likely a read error. Within the sample, other DNA sequences also encode this same CDR3. V usage is TRBV5-1 and J usage is TRBJ2-7; a possible D gene is TRBD2 (6 bases). Germline loops: CDR1 SGHRS, CDR2 YFSETQ. V was cut by 2 bases and J by 4 bases, with 13 bases left in between. The CDR3 has 14 residues. Written as DNA, the CDR3 is TGCGCCAGCAGCTTTCGAGCAGGAGGGTACGAGCAGTACTTC. Translating it yields CASSFRAGGYEQYF.

V gene TRBV21-1 combines with J gene TRBJ1-3; the table calls TRBD1, which could not be checked here. TRBV21-1 is designated a pseudogene. This CDR3 comprises 16 residues. Here the CDR3 reads CASSRGTDRSGNTIYF. CDR3 in DNA: TGTGCCAGCAGCAGGGGGACAGACCGCTCTGGAAACACCATATATTTT.

This sequence joins TRBV18 and TRBJ2-7; 11 bases line up with TRBD2. The germline V gene has CDR1 KGHSH and CDR2 LQKENI. The CDR3 sequence is 15 residues long. V lost 0 bases to trimming and J lost 7 bases; unmatched junction nucleotides: 5. Written as DNA, the CDR3 is TGTGCCAGCTCACCACCCCTAGCGGGAGGCGGGGAGCAGTACTTC. It translates to CASSPPLAGGGEQYF. Based on the CDR3 plus reference TRBV18 and TRBJ2-7, the full variable domain is NAGVMQNPRHLVRRRGQEARLRCSPMKGHSHVYWYRQLPEEGLKFMVYLQKENIIDESGMPKERFSAEFPKEGPSILRIQQVVRGDSAAYFCASSPPLAGGGEQYFGPGTRLTVT.

The chain recombines TRBV7-9 with TRBJ2-1; D may be TRBD2 (5 bases). Between the trimmed V and J ends, which lost 6 bases and 7 bases, there was a span of 19 bases. This CDR3 has 15 residues. CDR1 SEHNR and CDR2 FQNEAQ come from the germline V gene (reference sequence). As DNA, the CDR3 is TGTGCCAGCAGGTCGCGGAGGACCCTCCGGAATGAGCAGTTCTTC. This translates into CASRSRRTLRNEQFF. The full variable domain, its missing parts supplied by reference TRBV7-9 and TRBJ2-1, is DTGVSQNPRHKITKRGQNVTFRCDPISEHNRLYWYRQTLGQGPEFLTYFQNEAQLEKSRLLSDRFSAERPKGSFSTLEIQRTEQGDSAMYLCASRSRRTLRNEQFFGPGTRLTVL.

The chain combines TRBV14 with TRBJ1-4, with D perhaps matching TRBD1 (6 bases). Germline CDR1 SGHDN, CDR2 FVKESK. V was shortened by 3 bases and J by 4 bases, with 12 bases between the two germline ends. The CDR3 is 15 residues long. The chain's CDR3 is CASSHFGQSNEKLFF. The DNA for the CDR3 is TGTGCCAGCAGCCATTTCGGACAGAGTAATGAAAAACTGTTTTTT.

The gene calls are TRBV5-1 and TRBJ2-5; 9 bases align to TRBD2. TRBJ2-7 explains the end of the DNA better; the J call may be wrong. The CDR3 covers 15 residues. Looked up from germline, CDR1 is SGHRS and CDR2 is YFSETQ. CDR3 protein: CASSLGLAVAYEQYF. CDR3 DNA: TGCGCCAGCAGCTTGGGACTAGCGGTAGCCTACGAGCAGTACTTC.

This sequence joins TRBV27 and TRBJ2-3; possibly TRBD2 for D (6 bases). The CDR3 covers 13 residues. Germline lookup yields CDR1 MNHEY and CDR2 SMNVEV (reference sequence). V was pared by 3 bases and J by 4 bases, with 8 bases between. CDR3 protein: CASSFGGADTQYF. CDR3 coding DNA: TGTGCCAGCAGTTTCGGGGGAGCAGATACGCAGTATTTT.

The chain carries TRBV11-2 and TRBJ2-5, with 9 bases aligning to TRBD2. This CDR3 is built from 16 residues. From germline, CDR1 is SGHAT and CDR2 FQNNGV. After removal of 5 bases from V and 3 bases from J, the junction contained 10 bases not matched to a gene. The CDR3 coding sequence is TGTGCCAGCAGCCCCGCTTCGACTAGCGGTAAAGAGACCCAGTACTTC. This translates into CASSPASTSGKETQYF. Together with reference TRBV11-2 and TRBJ2-5, the CDR3 gives the full variable domain: EAGVAQSPRYKIIEKRQSVAFWCNPISGHATLYWYQQILGQGPKLLIQFQNNGVVDDSQLPKDRFSAERLKGVDSTLKIQPAKLEDSAVYLCASSPASTSGKETQYFGPGTRLLVL.

The V and J genes are TRBV11-3 and TRBJ2-2; D is perhaps TRBD1 or TRBD2 (5 bases each). V lost 1 base to trimming and J lost 2 bases, with 11 bases between them. CDR3 length equals 16 residues. Per the germline V gene, CDR1 is SGHNT and CDR2 is YENEEA. CDR3 sequence reads: CASSLGGGANTGELFF. DNA for the CDR3: TGTGCCAGCAGCTTAGGTGGGGGAGCTAACACCGGGGAGCTGTTTTTT. Full variable domain (missing parts from reference TRBV11-3 and TRBJ2-2): EAGVVQSPRYKIIEKKQPVAFWCNPISGHNTLYWYLQNLGQGPELLIRYENEEAVDDSQLPKDRFSAERLKGVDSTLKIQPAELGDSAVYLCASSLGGGANTGELFFGEGSRLTVL.

The chain joins TRBV5-4 to TRBJ1-4; D not resolved. CDR1 SGHNT and CDR2 YYREEE come from the germline V gene (reference sequence). The CDR3 covers 15 residues. V lost 0 bases and J lost 8, with 14 bases in between. The CDR3 coding sequence is TGTGCCAGCAGCTTGGATCCGTCGGGTTCGGAAAAACTGTTTTTT. It is translated as CASSLDPSGSEKLFF. Supplemented by reference TRBV5-4 and TRBJ1-4, the full variable domain reads ETGVTQSPTHLIKTRGQQVTLRCSSQSGHNTVSWYQQALGQGPQFIFQYYREEENGRGNFPPRFSGLQFPNYSSELNVNALELDDSALYLCASSLDPSGSEKLFFGSGTQLSVL.

The chain recombines TRBV5-1 with TRBJ1-3; 7 positions match TRBD1. V trimming: 0 bases; J trimming: 4 bases; junction bases outside the gene matches: 13. The germline V gene encodes CDR1 SGHRS and CDR2 YFSETQ. The CDR3 runs to 18 residues. The CDR3 spells CASSLAFWRQGEGNTIYF. CDR3 coding DNA: TGCGCCAGCAGCTTGGCCTTTTGGAGGCAGGGGGAAGGAAACACCATATATTTT.

The chain employs TRBV15 and TRBJ1-4; D gene unclear. The V end was cut by 0 bases, the J end by 9 bases, with 17 bases between. The germline CDR1 and CDR2 sequences are LNHNV and YYDKDF (reference sequence). This CDR3 is 16 amino acids long. The CDR3 coding sequence is TGTGCCACCAGCAGAGATCTGACAAGCACCAGCCAAAAACTGTTTTTT. Amino acids: CATSRDLTSTSQKLFF.

This chain joins TRBV19 and TRBJ2-3; D is unclear. Between the trimmed V and J ends, which lost 6 bases and 2 bases, there was a span of 12 bases. The CDR3 totals 14 residues. Germline V lookup: CDR1 LNHDA, CDR2 SQIVND (reference sequence). The CDR3 DNA follows: TGTGCCAGTAGCACAATAGCCGCCACAGATACGCAGTATTTT. Translated: CASSTIAATDTQYF.

The CDR3 reads CASRDGPADRTDTQYF. The CDR3 DNA sequence: TGTGCCAGCAGGGATGGCCCGGCCGACCGCACAGATACGCAGTATTTT. The rearrangement uses TRBV5-4 and TRBJ2-3; D ambiguous. Trimming took off 5 bases at V and 1 base at J, with 17 bases between the two ends. This CDR3 is built from 16 residues. The germline gives CDR1 SGHNT, CDR2 YYREEE (reference sequence).

This clone was counted ten times or more. This rearrangement joins TRBV7-4 to TRBJ1-1; D gene ambiguous. In germline, CDR1 is SGHVT, CDR2 SQSDAQ. V lost 1 base to trimming and J lost 1 base, with 13 bases between them. CDR3 size: 16 residues. The CDR3 nucleotides read TGTGCCAGCAGCTTAGAGATGGTGCGGGAGAACACTGAAGCTTTCTTT. Protein product: CASSLEMVRENTEAFF.

The chain uses TRBV4-3 and TRBJ2-5; D might be TRBD1 or TRBD2, each matching 5 bases. The J call may be mistaken, given a closer DNA end match to TRBJ2-7. The CDR3 consists of 14 residues. Germline lookup yields CDR1 LGHNA and CDR2 YSLEER. CDR3 DNA sequence: TGCGCCAGCAGCCAGGGGATGAGGGGCTTCGAGCAGTACTTC. It encodes CASSQGMRGFEQYF.